The 31 T cell receptor beta chains below come from one sample, sequenced in a study of technical replicates of blood from a few donors. Method: immunoSEQ multiplex PCR; TCRdb's copy keeps in-frame clones and lacks some. This table has roughly 79,000 clones, 85% to 95% appearing once. Sequencing was performed on T cells isolated from PBMCs. The receptors come from a human donor in good health.

The rearrangement uses TRBV28 and TRBJ2-2, with D possibly TRBD2 on 5 matching bases. Deletions cut 5 bases from V and 4 bases from J, with 14 bases between. From germline, CDR1 is MDHEN and CDR2 SYDVKM. The CDR3 totals 15 residues. CDR3 DNA sequence: TGTGCCAGCAGTGGACTTTTGGTAATCACCGGGGAGCTGTTTTTT. This encodes CASSGLLVITGELFF.

The rearrangement links TRBV4-3 to TRBJ1-2; D remains unclear. The V gene's germline CDR1 is LGHNA and CDR2 YSLEER. This CDR3 is 16 amino acids long. Trimming pared 0 bases from V and 6 bases from J, leaving 17 bases between. CDR3 residues: CASSQDSSGGRDGYTF. CDR3 DNA: TGCGCCAGCAGCCAAGATTCCTCAGGAGGGAGGGATGGCTACACCTTC.

The rearrangement uses TRBV5-1 and TRBJ2-1; the match to TRBD1 covers 8 bases. This CDR3 has 14 residues. Germline V gene data show CDR1 as SGHRS and CDR2 as YFSETQ. V gave up 4 bases and J gave up 9 bases; unmatched junction bases: 9. CDR3 protein: CASSVGQGVGEQFF. The CDR3 nucleotides are TGCGCCAGCAGCGTCGGACAGGGAGTAGGTGAGCAGTTCTTC.

This sequence joins TRBV10-2 and TRBJ2-5, with D tentatively TRBD1 (5 bases). Trimming took 3 bases from V and 3 from J, leaving 8 bases between them. CDR1 is WSHSY, CDR2 SAAADI, per germline. This CDR3 contains 13 residues. CDR3 region: CASSDPGKETQYF. CDR3 in DNA: TGCGCCAGCAGTGATCCAGGGAAAGAGACCCAGTACTTC.

V usage is TRBV30 and J usage is TRBJ2-6, with D perhaps matching TRBD2 (5 bases). The CDR3 contains 17 residues. Germline loops: CDR1 GTSNPN, CDR2 SVGIG (reference sequence). V was pared by 2 bases and J by 0 bases, with 14 bases between. CDR3 loop: CAWSRIASHSGANVLTF. The CDR3 coding sequence is TGTGCCTGGAGTCGGATAGCGAGTCACTCTGGGGCCAACGTCCTGACTTTC. The whole variable domain, filled in from reference TRBV30 and TRBJ2-6, reads SQTIHQWPATLVQPVGSPLSLECTVEGTSNPNLYWYRQAAGRGLQLLFYSVGIGQISSEVPQNLSASRPQDRQFILSSKKLLLSDSGFYLCAWSRIASHSGANVLTFGAGSRLTVL.

The chain combines TRBV6-5 with TRBJ2-7, with 10 bases matching TRBD1. Germline V gene data show CDR1 as MNHEY and CDR2 as SVGAGI. This CDR3 has 16 residues. With 2 bases clipped from V and 4 bases from J, the junction kept 8 bases outside the gene matches. The CDR3 DNA reads TGTGCCAGCAGTTACAATCTTGGGACAGGGGAATACGAGCAGTACTTC. It encodes CASSYNLGTGEYEQYF.

This chain joins TRBV6-5 and TRBJ1-5; D remains ambiguous. From germline, CDR1 is MNHEY and CDR2 SVGAGI. This CDR3 is 12 amino acids long. Trimming cost V 8 bases and J 0 bases, with 5 bases left between them. This chain's CDR3 is CASGDSNQPQHF. The CDR3 bases are TGTGCCAGCGGAGATAGCAATCAGCCCCAGCATTTT.

The V call is TRBV30, the J call TRBJ1-5; TRBD1 aligns across 7 bases. CDR3 length: 14 residues. The V segment lost 1 base and the J segment 6 bases; nucleotides outside the gene matches: 6. The germline V gene has CDR1 GTSNPN and CDR2 SVGIG (reference sequence). CDR3 residues: CAWSEGGAGQPQHF. The CDR3 bases are TGTGCCTGGAGTGAAGGGGGCGCTGGTCAGCCCCAGCATTTT.

The rearrangement joins TRBV6-1 to TRBJ1-1; D gene ambiguous. This CDR3 contains 13 residues. Looked up from germline, CDR1 is MNHNS and CDR2 is SASEGT. V lost 4 bases to trimming and J lost 1 base, with 7 bases between them. The CDR3 sequence is CASSVQPNTEAFF. The CDR3, as DNA: TGTGCCAGCAGTGTACAGCCGAACACTGAAGCTTTCTTT.

This chain connects TRBV5-6 to TRBJ1-1, with 9 bases aligning to TRBD1. In germline, CDR1 is SGHDT, CDR2 YYEEEE. The CDR3 has 13 residues. Germline trimming cut 2 bases from V and 6 bases from J; bases unmatched to any gene: 2. The CDR3 protein is CASSFGTGSEAFF. The CDR3 DNA follows: TGTGCCAGCAGCTTCGGGACAGGGTCTGAAGCTTTCTTT.

The V gene is TRBV11-2, the J gene TRBJ2-7, with a tentative D call TRBD1 (6 bases). The CDR3 totals 14 residues. Per germline, CDR1 SGHAT and CDR2 FQNNGV. With 8 bases removed from V and 3 bases from J, the gap between germline ends came to 17 bases. CDR3 amino acids: CASGPGTSYYEQYF. As DNA, the CDR3 is TGTGCCAGCGGACCCGGGACATCCTACTACGAGCAGTACTTC.

The rearrangement joins TRBV6-5 to TRBJ1-3; tentative D call: TRBD1 (6 bases). Germline loops: CDR1 MNHEY, CDR2 SVGAGI. Trimming shortened V by 5 bases and J by 4 bases, and 12 bases separated the two germline ends. The CDR3 length is 14 residues. The CDR3 DNA is TGTGCCAGCAGTAGTACAGGGTTAGGAAACACCATATATTTT. Translation gives CASSSTGLGNTIYF.

The chain uses TRBV7-9 and TRBJ2-1; D possibly corresponds to TRBD2 (5 bases). The CDR3 is 13 amino acids. V shed 1 base and J shed 6 bases, with 7 bases lying between them. Germline V gene sequence: CDR1 SEHNR, CDR2 FQNEAQ (reference sequence). CDR3 loop: CASSLDGSNEQFF. The CDR3 region has the DNA TGTGCCAGCAGCTTAGATGGGAGCAATGAGCAGTTCTTC.

The chain links TRBV7-8 to TRBJ1-1, with 10 positions matching TRBD1. Germline V gives CDR1 SGHVS, CDR2 FQNEAQ. This CDR3 contains 12 residues. J was trimmed by 8 bases and V by 5 bases; bases with no gene match: 2. CDR3 residues: CASSMDRGEAFF. The CDR3 nucleotides are TGTGCCAGCAGCATGGACAGGGGGGAAGCTTTCTTT.

This sequence joins TRBV6-5 and TRBJ2-7; 7 bases fit TRBD2. Looked up from germline, CDR1 is MNHEY and CDR2 is SVGAGI. Unmatched junction bases numbered 9, after V lost 0 bases and J lost 4 bases. The length of the CDR3 is 16 residues. The CDR3 protein is CASSYSSGRKAYEQYF. DNA of the CDR3: TGTGCCAGCAGTTACTCCTCCGGGAGGAAAGCTTACGAGCAGTACTTC.

This clone was detected only once. The chain recombines TRBV7-9 with TRBJ2-7; 8 bases fit TRBD1. CDR1 and CDR2 (germline): SEHNR, FQNEAQ (reference sequence). The V gene end was trimmed by 8 bases and the J gene end by 3 bases; junction bases not matched to a gene: 12. CDR3 length: 15 residues. The CDR3 loop is CASLISGTGHYEQYF. In DNA, the CDR3 is TGTGCCAGCTTAATCTCCGGGACAGGACACTACGAGCAGTACTTC.

This rearrangement joins TRBV7-2 to TRBJ2-1; TRBD2 matches at 9 bases. Germline V gene data show CDR1 as SGHTA and CDR2 as FQGNSA. With V trimmed by 3 bases and J by 8 bases, 8 bases remained unmatched. The CDR3 is made up of 15 amino acids. Here the CDR3 reads CASSFTGTSIHEQFF. In nucleotides, the CDR3 is TGTGCCAGCAGCTTCACCGGGACTAGCATCCATGAGCAGTTCTTC.

The genes are TRBV7-8 and TRBJ1-2, with D unclear. This CDR3 is 16 amino acids long. Germline CDR1 SGHVS, CDR2 FQNEAQ. Trimming took 5 bases from V and 2 from J, leaving 18 bases between them. The CDR3 loop is CASSPPEREINYGYTF. The CDR3 DNA reads as TGTGCCAGCAGCCCCCCTGAGAGAGAAATCAACTATGGCTACACCTTC.

The rearrangement links TRBV30 to TRBJ1-2, with D unclear. V was pared by 7 bases and J by 8 bases, with 14 bases between. The germline CDR1 and CDR2 sequences are GTSNPN and SVGIG (reference sequence). The CDR3 is made up of 11 amino acids. CDR3 residues: CAFGPRVGYTF. The CDR3 region has the DNA TGTGCCTTCGGTCCCCGAGTAGGCTACACCTTC.

V is TRBV30 and J is TRBJ2-1, with 13 bases fitting TRBD2. J was trimmed by 7 bases and V by 2 bases; bases with no gene match: 5. The CDR3 has 15 residues. The V gene's germline CDR1 is GTSNPN and CDR2 SVGIG (reference sequence). The chain's CDR3 is CAWSRTSGSFNEQFF. Here the CDR3 DNA reads TGTGCCTGGAGTAGGACTAGCGGGAGTTTTAATGAGCAGTTCTTC. Full variable domain (missing parts from reference TRBV30 and TRBJ2-1): SQTIHQWPATLVQPVGSPLSLECTVEGTSNPNLYWYRQAAGRGLQLLFYSVGIGQISSEVPQNLSASRPQDRQFILSSKKLLLSDSGFYLCAWSRTSGSFNEQFFGPGTRLTVL.

V is TRBV4-3 and J is TRBJ1-1; 8 positions agree with TRBD1. The CDR3 is 18 residues long. The V gene end was trimmed by 4 bases and the J gene end by 2 bases; junction bases not matched to a gene: 15. Germline V gives CDR1 LGHNA, CDR2 YSLEER. The CDR3 region has the DNA TGCGCCAGCAGCCTAAGGGCTCCGGGACAGGTGTTTAACACTGAAGCTTTCTTT. This encodes CASSLRAPGQVFNTEAFF.

The chain links TRBV4-3 to TRBJ2-2, with D uncertain. The CDR3 contains 15 residues. CDR1 is LGHNA and CDR2 is YSLEER in the germline V gene. The V and J ends lost 0 bases and 4 bases respectively, with 9 bases between them. This CDR3 reads CASSQEGTRTGELFF. The DNA for the CDR3 is TGCGCCAGCAGCCAAGAGGGCACCCGCACCGGGGAGCTGTTTTTT.

This sequence joins TRBV4-2 and TRBJ2-3; no reliable D call. V lost 1 base, J lost 4 bases, and 9 bases lay in between. Germline assignment: CDR1 LGHNA and CDR2 YNFKEQ. The CDR3 length is 14 residues. The CDR3 region has the DNA TGTGCCAGCAGCCAAGGGGCAGTCCCAGATACGCAGTATTTT. This encodes CASSQGAVPDTQYF.

The gene calls are TRBV30 and TRBJ2-2; tentative D call: TRBD1 (6 bases). Trimming took off 1 base at V and 5 bases at J, with 14 bases between the two ends. This CDR3 is 15 amino acids long. Germline CDR1 and CDR2: GTSNPN and SVGIG (reference sequence). The CDR3 DNA sequence: TGTGCCTGGAGTGCGCGGATAGGGGGAACCGGGGAGCTGTTTTTT. Its translation is CAWSARIGGTGELFF.

This chain connects TRBV7-2 to TRBJ1-2; D remains ambiguous. V gave up 4 bases and J gave up 7 bases, with 7 bases separating them. The CDR3 loop spans 11 amino acids. From germline, CDR1 is SGHTA and CDR2 FQGNSA. CDR3: CASSSSSGYTF. Here the CDR3 DNA reads TGTGCCAGCAGCTCCTCGAGTGGCTACACCTTC.

The chain joins TRBV7-9 to TRBJ2-1; D call uncertain. V was pared by 0 bases and J by 6 bases, with 9 bases between. This CDR3 comprises 14 residues. CDR1 and CDR2 from the germline V gene are SEHNR and FQNEAQ (reference sequence). Written as DNA, the CDR3 is TGTGCCAGCAGCTTAGCGGTTTCGGTCAATGAGCAGTTCTTC. It translates to CASSLAVSVNEQFF.

The gene calls are TRBV6-5 and TRBJ2-2; TRBD1 matches 9 bases. The CDR3 contains 15 residues. Looked up from germline, CDR1 is MNHEY and CDR2 is SVGAGI. With 6 bases clipped from V and 4 bases from J, the junction kept 6 bases outside the gene matches. The CDR3 sequence: CASRMGDRVTGELFF. DNA for the CDR3: TGTGCCAGCAGAATGGGGGACAGGGTCACCGGGGAGCTGTTTTTT.

The CDR3 loop is CASSVGQITTNEKLFF. CDR3 bases: TGTGCCAGTAGTGTGGGACAGATCACAACTAATGAAAAACTGTTTTTT. V and J are TRBV19 and TRBJ1-4, with 7 bases matching TRBD1. Germline V gene lookup returns CDR1 LNHDA and CDR2 SQIVND (reference sequence). The CDR3 loop spans 16 amino acids. The V and J ends lost 5 bases and 0 bases, in that order; junction bases with no gene match: 6. Supplemented by reference TRBV19 and TRBJ1-4, the full variable domain reads DGGITQSPKYLFRKEGQNVTLSCEQNLNHDAMYWYRQDPGQGLRLIYYSQIVNDFQKGDIAEGYSVSREKKESFPLTVTSAQKNPTAFYLCASSVGQITTNEKLFFGSGTQLSVL.

The chain couples TRBV2 to TRBJ2-3; a weak D match, TRBD2 (6 bases). Trimming took off 5 bases at V and 3 bases at J, with 27 bases between the two ends. The germline V gene encodes CDR1 SNHLY and CDR2 FYNNEI. This CDR3 spans 19 amino acids. The CDR3 sequence is CASSPRAGPLVSGTDTQYF. The CDR3 nucleotides read TGTGCCAGCAGTCCCCGAGCGGGCCCATTAGTAAGTGGTACAGATACGCAGTATTTT.

The V gene is TRBV6-5, the J gene TRBJ1-1, with D perhaps TRBD1 (5 bases). The CDR3 contains 12 residues. Germline V gene lookup returns CDR1 MNHEY and CDR2 SVGAGI. V lost 7 bases to trimming and J lost 0 bases, with 6 bases between them. The DNA of the CDR3 is TGTGCCAGCATGACAGTGAACACTGAAGCTTTCTTT. Translating it yields CASMTVNTEAFF.

The chain employs TRBV11-3 and TRBJ2-2; 11 bases match TRBD2. This CDR3 is built from 15 residues. The ends lost 8 bases at V and 6 bases at J; junction bases unmatched: 8. Germline CDR1 reads SGHNT; CDR2 reads YENEEA. CDR3 nucleotides: TGTGCCAGCCGAAAGGGACTAGCGGATGCCGGGGAGCTGTTTTTT. Translated, it gives CASRKGLADAGELFF.